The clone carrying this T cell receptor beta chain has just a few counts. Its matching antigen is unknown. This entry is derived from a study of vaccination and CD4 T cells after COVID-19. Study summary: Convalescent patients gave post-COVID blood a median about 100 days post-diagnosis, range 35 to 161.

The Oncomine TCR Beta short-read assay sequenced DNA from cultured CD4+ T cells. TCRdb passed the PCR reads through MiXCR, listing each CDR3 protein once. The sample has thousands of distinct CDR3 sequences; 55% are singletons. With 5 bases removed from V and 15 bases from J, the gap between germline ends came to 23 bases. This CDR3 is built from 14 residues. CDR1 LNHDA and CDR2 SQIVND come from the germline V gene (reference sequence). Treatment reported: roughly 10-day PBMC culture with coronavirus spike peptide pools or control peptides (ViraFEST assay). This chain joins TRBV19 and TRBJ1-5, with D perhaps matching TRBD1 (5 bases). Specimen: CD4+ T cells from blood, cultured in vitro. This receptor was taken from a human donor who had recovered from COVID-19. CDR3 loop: CASSVQAGEGRGHF. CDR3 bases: TGTGCCAGTAGTGTACAAGCCGGGGAAGGTAGGGGGCATTTT.